Listed here are 26 T cell receptor beta chains from one sample, sequenced in a study of blood T cell repertoires in COVID-19. The table came from immunoSEQ multiplex PCR; TCRdb's copy has only in-frame clones and leaves some out. The table lists about 120,000 clones, approximately 85% of them singletons. The source material was peripheral blood. The receptors shown here come from a man older than 75 with active or convalescent COVID-19.

This sequence joins TRBV5-1 and TRBJ1-3; 9 bases are a match to TRBD1. CDR3 length equals 16 residues. Germline CDR1 SGHRS, CDR2 YFSETQ. The V segment lost 4 bases and the J segment 4 bases; nucleotides outside the gene matches: 9. For the CDR3, the DNA is TGCGCCAGCAGCCAAACCGGGACAGGGTTCGGAAACACCATATATTTT. Protein sequence: CASSQTGTGFGNTIYF.

V usage is TRBV7-3 and J usage is TRBJ1-6; no firm D call. V was clipped by 3 bases and J by 7 bases, with 7 bases between them. Looked up from germline, CDR1 is SGHTA and CDR2 is FQGTGA. This CDR3 has 13 residues. The chain's CDR3 is CASSLRKNSPLHF. For the CDR3, the DNA is TGTGCCAGCAGCTTGAGGAAGAATTCACCCCTCCACTTT.

Points on this clone: Relative to the germline gene, one junction end is altered; a read error may explain this. Other nucleotide sequences in the sample specify the same CDR3. CDR3 amino acids: CASSLRGAALHF. The CDR3 DNA reads TGTGCTAGCAGTTTAAGAGGCGCGGCCCTCCACTTT. This chain links TRBV28 with TRBJ1-6; D not certain. The CDR3 runs to 12 residues. CDR1 and CDR2 from the germline V gene are MDHEN and SYDVKM.

The V gene is TRBV24-1, the J gene TRBJ2-5, with D unresolved. Germline V gives CDR1 KGHDR, CDR2 SFDVKD. V was trimmed by 5 bases and J by 4 bases, leaving 10 bases between them. The length of the CDR3 is 13 residues. The CDR3 nucleotides read TGTGCCACCAGTGGTGGCCACCCAGAGACCCAGTACTTC. It specifies CATSGGHPETQYF.

CDR3 in DNA: TGTGCCAGCAGCTTAGCCTACACAGCGAACACTGAAGCTTTCTTT. As protein: CASSLAYTANTEAFF. The rearrangement joins TRBV7-9 to TRBJ1-1; unclear D gene. V was clipped by 0 bases and J by 1 base, with 9 bases between them. The CDR3 runs 15 residues. Germline V gene sequence: CDR1 SEHNR, CDR2 FQNEAQ (reference sequence).

The V call is TRBV18, the J call TRBJ2-3; 15 bases align to TRBD2. This CDR3 contains 19 residues. V shed 3 bases, J shed 0 bases, and the junction held 7 bases outside the gene matches. In germline, CDR1 is KGHSH, CDR2 LQKENI. CDR3: CASSPIGLAGGTSTDTQYF. CDR3 nucleotides: TGTGCCAGCTCACCGATTGGACTAGCGGGAGGGACTAGCACAGATACGCAGTATTTT.

The chain employs TRBV27 and TRBJ2-1; TRBD2 agrees at 7 bases. With V trimmed by 2 bases and J by 4 bases, 8 bases remained unmatched. The CDR3 contains 16 residues. Germline V gene lookup returns CDR1 MNHEY and CDR2 SMNVEV (reference sequence). Here the CDR3 reads CASSLVLADSYNEQFF. CDR3 bases: TGTGCCAGCAGTTTAGTTCTAGCGGACTCGTACAATGAGCAGTTCTTC.

The rearrangement joins TRBV28 to TRBJ1-2, with D possibly TRBD1 on 5 matching bases. Germline V gene data show CDR1 as MDHEN and CDR2 as SYDVKM. This CDR3 spans 15 amino acids. Trimming took 5 bases from V and 4 from J, leaving 17 bases between them. The DNA of the CDR3 is TGTGCCAGCAGTCCACCCCTTGCAGGGCCCTATGGCTACACCTTC. Amino acids: CASSPPLAGPYGYTF.

The gene calls are TRBV7-8 and TRBJ1-5, with TRBD1 identical over 8 bases. CDR1 and CDR2 from the germline V gene are SGHVS and FQNEAQ. V was pared by 3 bases and J by 6 bases, with 7 bases of the junction left unmatched. This CDR3 contains 15 residues. The CDR3 region is CASSFGQGAGQPQHF. CDR3 coding DNA: TGTGCCAGCAGCTTCGGACAGGGAGCAGGTCAGCCCCAGCATTTT.

This clone turned up a few times. The chain carries TRBV14 and TRBJ2-7; 13 nucleotides line up with TRBD2. Germline V gene sequence: CDR1 SGHDN, CDR2 FVKESK. The CDR3 has 22 amino acids. J gave up 0 bases and V 1 base, and 18 bases lay outside the gene matches. Here the CDR3 DNA reads TGTGCCAGCAGCCAAGCCATTCCCCCGGGACTAGCGGGACTTCAACCCTCCTACGAGCAGTACTTC. It specifies CASSQAIPPGLAGLQPSYEQYF. Full variable domain (outside the CDR3, taken from reference TRBV14 and TRBJ2-7): EAGVTQFPSHSVIEKGQTVTLRCDPISGHDNLYWYRRVMGKEIKFLLHFVKESKQDESGMPNNRFLAERTGGTYSTLKVQPAELEDSGVYFCASSQAIPPGLAGLQPSYEQYFGPGTRLTVT.

The rearrangement uses TRBV18 and TRBJ2-7, with D possibly TRBD1 on 6 matching bases. Trimming shortened V by 4 bases and J by 0 bases, and 10 bases separated the two germline ends. Germline CDR1 reads KGHSH; CDR2 reads LQKENI. The CDR3 has 14 amino acids. The CDR3 sequence is CASSLGQYSYEQYF. As DNA, the CDR3 is TGTGCCAGCTCACTCGGACAGTACTCCTACGAGCAGTACTTC.

The rearrangement joins TRBV12-5 to TRBJ2-1; 10 bases map to TRBD2. The CDR3 is made up of 16 amino acids. Germline-derived CDR1 and CDR2 are LGHNT and FRNRAP. V dropped 2 bases and J dropped 7; count of bases not matched to a gene: 8. The CDR3, as DNA: TGTGCTAGTGGTTTGAGGCTAGCGGGAGTAGCGAATGAGCAGTTCTTC. As protein: CASGLRLAGVANEQFF.

The rearrangement joins TRBV2 to TRBJ2-5; TRBD1 matches at 7 bases. The CDR3 contains 15 residues. V shed 0 bases, J shed 2 bases, and the junction held 3 bases outside the gene matches. Germline CDR1 SNHLY, CDR2 FYNNEI. The CDR3 here is CASSEALGQQETQYF. The CDR3, as DNA: TGTGCCAGCAGTGAAGCGCTGGGACAGCAAGAGACCCAGTACTTC.

For the CDR3, the DNA is TGTGCCACCTCGAGACTAGCGGGAAGGACGAGAAACATTCAGTACTTC. Its translation is CATSRLAGRTRNIQYF. The chain links TRBV19 to TRBJ2-4, with TRBD2 matching over 11 bases. The CDR3 spans 16 residues. The germline gives CDR1 LNHDA, CDR2 SQIVND (reference sequence). V shed 10 bases and J 6 bases; nucleotides not matched to a gene: 14.

The J gene is TRBJ1-3, the V gene TRBV7-2; a possible D gene is TRBD1 (6 bases). V was shortened by 3 bases and J by 0 bases, with 12 bases between the two germline ends. The germline CDR1 and CDR2 sequences are SGHTA and FQGNSA. This CDR3 is built from 16 residues. CDR3 sequence: CASSFGQSSSGNTIYF. CDR3 DNA: TGTGCCAGCAGCTTCGGACAGTCCAGCTCTGGAAACACCATATATTTT.

V gene TRBV6-5 combines with J gene TRBJ2-1; 8 nucleotides agree with TRBD2. In germline, CDR1 is MNHEY, CDR2 SVGAGI. J gave up 4 bases and V 4 bases, and 6 bases lay outside the gene matches. This CDR3 is built from 15 residues. CDR3 bases: TGTGCCAGCAGTTTTAGTAGCGGGGCGTACAATGAGCAGTTCTTC. Translation: CASSFSSGAYNEQFF.

The chain is built from TRBV9 and TRBJ2-7, with 12 bases aligning to TRBD1. Per germline, CDR1 SGDLS and CDR2 YYNGEE. There are 16 residues in the CDR3. Losses at the gene ends were 7 bases for V and 5 bases for J; bases not matched to a gene: 13. The CDR3 loop is CASGLNSGTGGDEQYF. In DNA form, the CDR3 reads TGTGCCAGCGGATTAAATTCCGGGACAGGGGGCGACGAGCAGTACTTC.

The rearrangement joins TRBV7-2 to TRBJ1-1; D uncertain. V lost 0 bases and J 1 base, leaving 12 bases between the germline ends. The V gene's germline CDR1 is SGHTA and CDR2 FQGNSA. This CDR3 has 16 residues. CDR3 sequence: CASSLAQTTPNTEAFF. The DNA of the CDR3 is TGTGCCAGCAGCTTAGCACAGACCACACCGAACACTGAAGCTTTCTTT.

V is TRBV13 and J is TRBJ2-1, with D maybe TRBD2 (5 bases). The ends were cut back, 5 bases at V and 9 bases at J, with 11 bases in the middle. The CDR3 sequence is 12 residues long. Germline CDR1 is PRHDT and CDR2 is FYEKMQ (reference sequence). Here the CDR3 DNA reads TGTGCCAGCAGCATGACCGCGGGTGAGCAGTTCTTC. It yields the protein CASSMTAGEQFF.

V and J are TRBV27 and TRBJ1-1; 7 nucleotides agree with TRBD1. This CDR3 spans 16 amino acids. The germline CDR1 and CDR2 sequences are MNHEY and SMNVEV (reference sequence). Trimming cost V 4 bases and J 4 bases; bases outside gene matches: 12. The CDR3, as DNA: TGTGCCAGCAGTTCCCCGACAGGGCTTCCGAGCACTGAAGCTTTCTTT. It encodes CASSSPTGLPSTEAFF.

This rearrangement joins TRBV9 to TRBJ2-3; a weak D match, TRBD1 (6 bases). The ends were cut back, 4 bases at V and 2 bases at J, with 11 bases in the middle. The CDR3 extends over 14 amino acids. CDR1 is SGDLS, CDR2 YYNGEE, per germline. The CDR3 DNA reads TGTGCCAGCAGCCCTAGACAGGCCACAGATACGCAGTATTTT. It encodes CASSPRQATDTQYF.

The chain recombines TRBV7-8 with TRBJ1-4, with D perhaps TRBD1 (6 bases). The CDR3 contains 18 residues. V gave up 4 bases and J gave up 0 bases, with 18 bases separating them. Germline CDR1 and CDR2: SGHVS and FQNEAQ. The CDR3 coding sequence is TGTGCCAGCAGCTCCTACAGGGTAGTGAGGGCAACTAATGAAAAACTGTTTTTT. Translation: CASSSYRVVRATNEKLFF.

This chain links TRBV10-1 with TRBJ2-7, with 11 bases matching TRBD1. Germline lookup yields CDR1 WNHNN and CDR2 SYGVQD (reference sequence). This CDR3 region has 14 residues. V lost 6 bases and J lost 6; bases outside the gene matches: 7. Written as DNA, the CDR3 is TGCGCCAGCAGCCGGACAGGGGGCATCCTCGAGCAGTACTTC. It translates to CASSRTGGILEQYF.

The rearrangement links TRBV27 to TRBJ2-7; D gene ambiguous. Trimming pared 0 bases from V and 0 bases from J, leaving 9 bases between. The CDR3 sequence is 15 residues long. Germline assignment: CDR1 MNHEY and CDR2 SMNVEV (reference sequence). The chain's CDR3 is CASSLSSGGSYEQYF. In nucleotides, the CDR3 is TGTGCCAGCAGTTTATCTTCAGGTGGCTCCTACGAGCAGTACTTC.

This clone was detected a few times. The J gene is TRBJ2-2, the V gene TRBV19, with 14 positions matching TRBD2. The V segment lost 2 bases and the J segment 7 bases; nucleotides outside the gene matches: 3. Germline values: CDR1 LNHDA, CDR2 SQIVND (reference sequence). The CDR3 runs 16 residues. In nucleotides, the CDR3 is TGTGCCAGTAGTATAATGGGGACTAGCGGGAGCGGGGAGCTGTTTTTT. Translation gives CASSIMGTSGSGELFF.

The chain couples TRBV28 to TRBJ1-5; tentative D call: TRBD1 (6 bases). Germline CDR1 and CDR2: MDHEN and SYDVKM. The V end lost 5 bases, the J end lost 2 bases, and 16 bases lay between the germline ends. This CDR3 comprises 16 residues. CDR3 amino acids: CASSIAGAGGNQPQHF. In DNA, the CDR3 is TGTGCCAGCAGTATAGCGGGGGCAGGGGGCAATCAGCCCCAGCATTTT. Looking up the rest from reference TRBV28 and TRBJ1-5 gives the full variable domain: DVKVTQSSRYLVKRTGEKVFLECVQDMDHENMFWYRQDPGLGLRLIYFSYDVKMKEKGDIPEGYSVSREKKERFSLILESASTNQTSMYLCASSIAGAGGNQPQHFGDGTRLSIL.